This T cell receptor beta chain was found in a study of blood T cell repertoires in COVID-19. The overall study: Samples taken during acute and convalescent COVID-19 were collected in the United States, Italy and Spain.

This clone was observed a single time. Unmatched junction bases numbered 8, after V lost 7 bases and J lost 2 bases. CDR1 and CDR2 (germline): LNHDA, SQIVND (reference sequence). The CDR3 loop spans 14 amino acids. Per the original data handling: By means of reference gene primer amplification, nucleated cell counts were estimated. Data came from immunoSEQ multiplex PCR; TCRdb stores just in-frame clones and leaves some out. V and J calls and clone size are those listed in that table; D and trimming were worked out from the DNA. The top ten clones hold approximately 8.2% of a sample with 250,000 or so clones, approximately 86% of them seen once.

The sequencing input was peripheral blood. The V and J genes are TRBV19 and TRBJ2-7; 7 positions match TRBD2. The origin of this receptor is a man between 35 and 55 years old with active or convalescent COVID-19. The CDR3 coding sequence is TGTGCCAGTACCCCGGGGAGGGGACCCTACGAGCAGTACTTC. The encoded protein is CASTPGRGPYEQYF.